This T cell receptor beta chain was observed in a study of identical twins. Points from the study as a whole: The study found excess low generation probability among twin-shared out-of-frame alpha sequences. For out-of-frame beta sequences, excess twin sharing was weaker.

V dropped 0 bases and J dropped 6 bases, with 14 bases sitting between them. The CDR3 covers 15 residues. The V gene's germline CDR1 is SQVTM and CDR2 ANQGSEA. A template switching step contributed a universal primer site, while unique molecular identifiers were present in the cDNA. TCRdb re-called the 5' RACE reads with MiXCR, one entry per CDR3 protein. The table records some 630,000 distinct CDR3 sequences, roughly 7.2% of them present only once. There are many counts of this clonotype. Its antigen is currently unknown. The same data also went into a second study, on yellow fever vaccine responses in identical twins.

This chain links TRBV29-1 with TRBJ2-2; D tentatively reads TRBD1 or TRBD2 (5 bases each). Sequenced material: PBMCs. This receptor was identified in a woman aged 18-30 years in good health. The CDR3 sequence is CSVEDPGAQAGELFF. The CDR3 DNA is TGCAGCGTTGAAGATCCCGGGGCTCAGGCCGGGGAGCTGTTTTTT.